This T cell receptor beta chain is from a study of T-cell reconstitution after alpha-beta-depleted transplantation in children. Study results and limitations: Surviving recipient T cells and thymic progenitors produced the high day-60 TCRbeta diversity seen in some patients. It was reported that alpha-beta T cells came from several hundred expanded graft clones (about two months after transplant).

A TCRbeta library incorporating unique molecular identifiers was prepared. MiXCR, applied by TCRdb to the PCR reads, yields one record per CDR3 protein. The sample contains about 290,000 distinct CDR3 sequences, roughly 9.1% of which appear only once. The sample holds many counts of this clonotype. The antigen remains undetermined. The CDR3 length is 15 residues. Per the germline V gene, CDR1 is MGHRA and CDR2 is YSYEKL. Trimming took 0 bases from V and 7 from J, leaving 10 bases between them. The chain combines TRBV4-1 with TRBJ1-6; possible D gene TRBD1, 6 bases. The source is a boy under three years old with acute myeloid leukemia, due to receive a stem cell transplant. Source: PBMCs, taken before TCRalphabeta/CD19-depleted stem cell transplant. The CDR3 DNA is TGCGCCAGCAGCCAAGATCGGGGGGCGAATTCACCCCTCCACTTT. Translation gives CASSQDRGANSPLHF.